The rows below give T cell receptor beta chains drawn from one sample of a study of identical twins. One entry per CDR3 protein results from TCRdb running MiXCR on the 5' RACE reads. This repertoire shows 300,000 to 400,000 distinct CDR3 sequences, approximately 13% found once; its top ten account for approximately 7.6%. These same records also appear under a second study, on yellow fever vaccine responses in identical twins.

Sequencing used CD8+ T cells sorted from blood. Every receptor here comes from a woman in her late teens or twenties in good health. CDR3s include the opening cysteine and the closing phenylalanine or tryptophan. A D gene is named only where the DNA matches it firmly. The size field is filled for only some rows; it gives once, few, many or a size class.

clone size: .; D gene: .; J gene: TRBJ1-2; V gene: TRBV19; CDR3 DNA: TGTGCCAGTAGTATTGGCGGGAATGGCTACACCTTC; CDR3 protein: CASSIGGNGYTF
clone size: few; D gene: .; J gene: TRBJ1-1; V gene: TRBV20-1; CDR3 DNA: TGCAGTGCTAGTACACATTTGGGGTCCTCCACTGAAGCTTTCTTT; CDR3 protein: CSASTHLGSSTEAFF
clone size: .; D gene: .; J gene: TRBJ2-5; V gene: TRBV27; CDR3 DNA: TGTGCCAGCAGTCAAAGGGGGTTTCAGACCCAGTACTTC; CDR3 protein: CASSQRGFQTQYF
clone size: .; D gene: .; J gene: TRBJ2-2; V gene: TRBV10-2; CDR3 DNA: TGCGCCAGCAGTGACGGCGGATCGCGGGGGAACACCGGGGAGCTGTTTTTT; CDR3 protein: CASSDGGSRGNTGELFF
clone size: .; D gene: .; J gene: TRBJ2-5; V gene: TRBV5-1; CDR3 DNA: TGCGCCAGCAGCGGAACAGGGCGGGGGATAATAGAGACCCAGTACTTC; CDR3 protein: CASSGTGRGIIETQYF
clone size: .; D gene: TRBD2; J gene: TRBJ2-1; V gene: TRBV7-9; CDR3 DNA: TGTGCCAGCAGCTTCATAGCGGGAGGGTTCTACAATGAGCAGTTCTTC; CDR3 protein: CASSFIAGGFYNEQFF
clone size: few; D gene: .; J gene: TRBJ2-3; V gene: TRBV5-1; CDR3 DNA: TGCGCCAGCAGCCCCCGGGAAACCGGCGGCACAGATACGCAGTATTTT; CDR3 protein: CASSPRETGGTDTQYF
clone size: many; D gene: .; J gene: TRBJ2-3; V gene: TRBV29-1; CDR3 DNA: TGCAGCGTCGAACCTCTACGGTCCACAGATACGCAGTATTTT; CDR3 protein: CSVEPLRSTDTQYF
clone size: .; D gene: TRBD2; J gene: TRBJ2-5; V gene: TRBV6-1; CDR3 DNA: TGTGCCAGCAGTGATTGGGGGGGTCAAGAGACCCAGTACTTC; CDR3 protein: CASSDWGGQETQYF
clone size: .; D gene: TRBD1; J gene: TRBJ1-1; V gene: TRBV28; CDR3 DNA: TGTGCCAGCAGTCCCTCCCCGGGACAGGGGGCTATCACTGAAGCTTTCTTT; CDR3 protein: CASSPSPGQGAITEAFF
clone size: many; D gene: .; J gene: TRBJ2-4; V gene: TRBV29-1; CDR3 DNA: TGCAGCGTTGAAGGACAGAAAAACATTCAGTACTTC; CDR3 protein: CSVEGQKNIQYF
clone size: .; D gene: .; J gene: TRBJ2-3; V gene: TRBV12-3/TRBV12-4; CDR3 DNA: TGTGCCAGCACGCCTAGTACAGATACGCAGTATTTT; CDR3 protein: CASTPSTDTQYF
clone size: .; D gene: .; J gene: TRBJ2-1; V gene: TRBV7-9; CDR3 DNA: TGTGCCAGCAGCTACCCAGAACAGGGCTTAGCTGAGCAGTTCTTC; CDR3 protein: CASSYPEQGLAEQFF
clone size: few; D gene: TRBD1; J gene: TRBJ1-6; V gene: TRBV4-1; CDR3 DNA: TGCGCCAGCAGCCAAGTTCACCATGACAGGGGGGATTCACCCCTCCACTTT; CDR3 protein: CASSQVHHDRGDSPLHF
clone size: .; D gene: .; J gene: TRBJ1-2; V gene: TRBV7-9; CDR3 DNA: TGTGCCAGCAGTTTGGACACGACTAACTATGGCTACACCTTC; CDR3 protein: CASSLDTTNYGYTF
clone size: few; D gene: .; J gene: TRBJ2-7; V gene: TRBV7-6; CDR3 DNA: TGTGCCAGCAGCTTAAAGTCGCCAGGGTGGAACGAGCAGTACTTC; CDR3 protein: CASSLKSPGWNEQYF
clone size: few; D gene: TRBD2; J gene: TRBJ2-1; V gene: TRBV4-2; CDR3 DNA: TGTGCCAGCAGCCAAGAGGTTGGGCGGGAGATTAACAATGAGCAGTTCTTC; CDR3 protein: CASSQEVGREINNEQFF
clone size: .; D gene: TRBD2; J gene: TRBJ2-1; V gene: TRBV28; CDR3 DNA: TGTGCCAGCAGTACCCCTAGCGGGAGACGGGAGCAGTTCTTC; CDR3 protein: CASSTPSGRREQFF
clone size: few; D gene: .; J gene: TRBJ1-1; V gene: TRBV20-1; CDR3 DNA: TGCAGTGCCCCACTCGGGGGTTGGACTGAAGCTTTCTTT; CDR3 protein: CSAPLGGWTEAFF
clone size: .; D gene: .; J gene: TRBJ2-4; V gene: TRBV27; CDR3 DNA: TGTGCCAGCAGTTCACCCGGAGGGAACATTCAGTACTTC; CDR3 protein: CASSSPGGNIQYF
clone size: many; D gene: TRBD1; J gene: TRBJ1-2; V gene: TRBV4-1; CDR3 DNA: TGCGCCAGCAGCCCGGGACAGGGGAGTAGCTATGGCTACACCTTC; CDR3 protein: CASSPGQGSSYGYTF
clone size: many; D gene: TRBD2; J gene: TRBJ2-7; V gene: TRBV20-1; CDR3 DNA: TGCAGTGCTAGCACTAGCGACTTCGAGCAGTACTTC; CDR3 protein: CSASTSDFEQYF
clone size: .; D gene: TRBD1; J gene: TRBJ1-2; V gene: TRBV7-2; CDR3 DNA: TGTGCCAGCAGCTTAGCGCTAAATTGGCTCGGACAGGCCCCTCTCTATGGCTACACCTTC; CDR3 protein: CASSLALNWLGQAPLYGYTF
clone size: .; D gene: TRBD1; J gene: TRBJ2-7; V gene: TRBV28; CDR3 DNA: TGTGCCAGCAGTCAAGACAGGGGCTCACGAGAGCAGTACTTC; CDR3 protein: CASSQDRGSREQYF
clone size: .; D gene: .; J gene: TRBJ2-7; V gene: TRBV4-1; CDR3 DNA: TGCGCCAGCAGCCAAGGAACTGGCACAGAGAGCTACGAGCAGTACTTC; CDR3 protein: CASSQGTGTESYEQYF
clone size: few; D gene: .; J gene: TRBJ1-2; V gene: TRBV14; CDR3 DNA: TGTGCCAGCAGCCAAACCGGGACATGGGGCTATGGCTACACCTTC; CDR3 protein: CASSQTGTWGYGYTF
clone size: .; D gene: .; J gene: TRBJ2-5; V gene: TRBV7-9; CDR3 DNA: TGTGCCAGCAGCTCAACTACCGCAGGGGAAGAGACCCAGTACTTC; CDR3 protein: CASSSTTAGEETQYF
clone size: few; D gene: .; J gene: TRBJ2-7; V gene: TRBV25-1; CDR3 DNA: TGTGCCAGCTCCTGGGCAGGAACCGCCTACGAGCAGTACTTC; CDR3 protein: CASSWAGTAYEQYF
clone size: .; D gene: TRBD2; J gene: TRBJ2-1; V gene: TRBV2; CDR3 DNA: TGTGCCAGCATCTGGGGCGGGACTAGCGGATACAATGAGCAGTTCTTC; CDR3 protein: CASIWGGTSGYNEQFF
clone size: .; D gene: .; J gene: TRBJ2-5; V gene: TRBV12-3/TRBV12-4; CDR3 DNA: TGTGCCAGCAGTTTATGGGGGACATCCCATCAAGAGACCCAGTACTTC; CDR3 protein: CASSLWGTSHQETQYF
clone size: few; D gene: .; J gene: TRBJ2-1; V gene: TRBV13; CDR3 DNA: TGTGCCAGCAGCTTAGGCGTAGCGGAGACCTACAATGAGCAGTTCTTC; CDR3 protein: CASSLGVAETYNEQFF
clone size: many; D gene: .; J gene: TRBJ2-3; V gene: TRBV15; CDR3 DNA: TGTGCCACCTCTGGGTCCGGGGGCAGGGCAGATACGCAGTATTTT; CDR3 protein: CATSGSGGRADTQYF
clone size: .; D gene: .; J gene: TRBJ2-1; V gene: TRBV6-2/TRBV6-3; CDR3 DNA: TGTGCCAGCAGTTACAGGGAAGAGTTCAATGAGCAGTTCTTC; CDR3 protein: CASSYREEFNEQFF
clone size: .; D gene: TRBD2; J gene: TRBJ2-5; V gene: TRBV5-6; CDR3 DNA: TGTGCCAGCAGCACGGGACTAGCGGGGGCGACGTACCAAGAGACCCAGTACTTC; CDR3 protein: CASSTGLAGATYQETQYF
clone size: few; D gene: .; J gene: TRBJ2-3; V gene: TRBV5-1; CDR3 DNA: TGCGCCAGCAGCTTGGACTCAGATACGCAGTATTTT; CDR3 protein: CASSLDSDTQYF
clone size: few; D gene: .; J gene: TRBJ2-1; V gene: TRBV12-3/TRBV12-4; CDR3 DNA: TGTGCCAGCAGCCCTTGGGGGAGCTCCTACAATGAGCAGTTCTTC; CDR3 protein: CASSPWGSSYNEQFF
clone size: .; D gene: .; J gene: TRBJ2-1; V gene: TRBV7-6; CDR3 DNA: TGTGCCAGCAGCTTAATGGTAGCCCAGGTCAATGAGCAGTTCTTC; CDR3 protein: CASSLMVAQVNEQFF
clone size: many; D gene: .; J gene: TRBJ2-3; V gene: TRBV7-2; CDR3 DNA: TGTGCCAGCAGCTTAGATGGCCCCCTCGATACGCAGTATTTT; CDR3 protein: CASSLDGPLDTQYF
clone size: .; D gene: .; J gene: TRBJ2-3; V gene: TRBV6-2/TRBV6-3; CDR3 DNA: TGTGCCAGCAGTTACCCCGACAACACAGATACGCAGTATTTT; CDR3 protein: CASSYPDNTDTQYF
clone size: once; D gene: TRBD2; J gene: TRBJ2-2; V gene: TRBV29-1; CDR3 DNA: TGCAGCGTTGCGAGTAGCGGGAGGAGCACCGGGGAGCTGTTTTTT; CDR3 protein: CSVASSGRSTGELFF
clone size: .; D gene: .; J gene: TRBJ2-3; V gene: TRBV11-2; CDR3 DNA: TGTGCCAGCAGCTTCTACGGAGGGGGGGTCACAGATACGCAGTATTTT; CDR3 protein: CASSFYGGGVTDTQYF
clone size: few; D gene: .; J gene: TRBJ2-2; V gene: TRBV27; CDR3 DNA: TGTGCCAGCAGTTTAATTACAGGGAACACCGGGGAGCTGTTTTTT; CDR3 protein: CASSLITGNTGELFF
clone size: many; D gene: .; J gene: TRBJ2-1; V gene: TRBV6-2/TRBV6-3; CDR3 DNA: TGTGCCAGCAGAGGTGGGGGGAATGAGCAGTTCTTC; CDR3 protein: CASRGGGNEQFF
clone size: many; D gene: .; J gene: TRBJ2-2; V gene: TRBV27; CDR3 DNA: TGTGCCAGCGGACGGAACACCGGGGAGCTGTTTTTT; CDR3 protein: CASGRNTGELFF
clone size: many; D gene: .; J gene: TRBJ2-1; V gene: TRBV11-2; CDR3 DNA: TGTGCCAGCAGCCGAGTTCCCCGGACAGCCGACAATGAGCAGTTCTTC; CDR3 protein: CASSRVPRTADNEQFF
clone size: few; D gene: .; J gene: TRBJ2-1; V gene: TRBV20-1; CDR3 DNA: TGCAGTGCTAGGAGGGAGGAGTACAATGAGCAGTTCTTC; CDR3 protein: CSARREEYNEQFF
clone size: .; D gene: .; J gene: TRBJ2-7; V gene: TRBV12-3/TRBV12-4; CDR3 DNA: TGTGCCAGCAGTTTAGCAGGGTTTCTCGGCGAGCAGTACTTC; CDR3 protein: CASSLAGFLGEQYF
clone size: many; D gene: .; J gene: TRBJ1-1; V gene: TRBV6-1; CDR3 DNA: TGTGCCAGCAGCAAAAGGGACACTGAAGCTTTCTTT; CDR3 protein: CASSKRDTEAFF
clone size: few; D gene: .; J gene: TRBJ1-1; V gene: TRBV27; CDR3 DNA: TGTGCCACGGCAGTTGCGATGAACACTGAAGCTTTCTTT; CDR3 protein: CATAVAMNTEAFF
clone size: many; D gene: TRBD1; J gene: TRBJ1-5; V gene: TRBV16; CDR3 DNA: TGTGCCAGCAGCCAGACAGGGAGCAATCAGCCCCAGCATTTT; CDR3 protein: CASSQTGSNQPQHF
clone size: .; D gene: TRBD1; J gene: TRBJ2-7; V gene: TRBV6-1; CDR3 DNA: TGTGCCAGCAGCCAGACAGGGGGGCGGAACGAGCAGTACTTC; CDR3 protein: CASSQTGGRNEQYF
clone size: many; D gene: TRBD2; J gene: TRBJ2-7; V gene: TRBV2; CDR3 DNA: TGTGCCAGCAGCCCTAGCGGGAGTTACGAGCAGTACTTC; CDR3 protein: CASSPSGSYEQYF
clone size: few; D gene: .; J gene: TRBJ2-2; V gene: TRBV6-1; CDR3 DNA: TGTGCCAGCAGTGAAGAGCCCGGGTTTGTGACCGGGGAGCTGTTTTTT; CDR3 protein: CASSEEPGFVTGELFF
clone size: few; D gene: .; J gene: TRBJ2-2; V gene: TRBV2; CDR3 DNA: TGTGCCAGCTTTCTGAACACCGGGGAGCTGTTTTTT; CDR3 protein: CASFLNTGELFF
clone size: many; D gene: .; J gene: TRBJ2-1; V gene: TRBV5-5; CDR3 DNA: TGTGCCAGCTGGGGCCCCGGTGCCCACAATGAGCAGTTCTTC; CDR3 protein: CASWGPGAHNEQFF